A single sample is the source of the 21 T cell receptor beta chains below, sequenced in a study of vaccination and CD4 T cells after COVID-19. Treatment of the sample: approximately 9-day PBMC culture with coronavirus spike peptide pools or control peptides (ViraFEST assay). No cognate antigen is known for these TCRs. Sequence data for DNA of cultured CD4+ T cells were generated by the Oncomine TCR Beta short-read assay. TCRdb processed the PCR reads anew with MiXCR; each CDR3 protein has one entry. The sample has about 10,000 distinct CDR3 sequences, just over 60% seen once; the top ten hold roughly 15%. Sequencing was performed on CD4+ T cells from blood, cultured in vitro. The origin of the receptors is a human donor who had recovered from COVID-19.

This chain uses TRBV12-3 or TRBV12-4 with TRBJ2-3, with D maybe TRBD2 (6 bases). V was shortened by 3 bases and J by 1 base, with 11 bases between the two germline ends. The CDR3 runs to 15 residues. CDR3: CASSFVRRGTDTQYF. CDR3 in DNA: TGTGCCAGCAGTTTTGTGCGGAGGGGCACAGATACGCAGTATTTT.

The chain couples TRBV20-1 to TRBJ1-4; 7 bases line up with TRBD1. V lost 8 bases to trimming and J lost 4 bases; unmatched junction nucleotides: 4. The germline V gene has CDR1 DFQATT and CDR2 SNEGSKA (reference sequence). The length of the CDR3 is 12 residues. CDR3 region: CSTTGDNEKLFF. The CDR3 bases are TGCAGTACTACAGGGGATAATGAAAAACTGTTTTTT.

The chain carries TRBV28 and TRBJ1-4, with D unclear. V lost 4 bases to trimming and J lost 8 bases, with 11 bases between them. Per germline, CDR1 MDHEN and CDR2 SYDVKM. This CDR3 contains 13 residues. CDR3 in amino acids: CASSSHTEEKLFF. For the CDR3, the DNA is TGTGCCAGCAGTTCGCATACTGAGGAAAAACTGTTTTTT.

The chain joins TRBV7-6 to TRBJ2-2, with no clear D. Germline V gene sequence: CDR1 SGHVS, CDR2 FNYEAQ. The CDR3 is 13 amino acids. The V and J ends lost 1 base and 5 bases respectively, with 5 bases between them. Here the CDR3 DNA reads TGTGCCAGCAGCTTAGTTCGGACCGGGGAGCTGTTTTTT. Translation: CASSLVRTGELFF.

This clonotype was counted only a few times. The rearrangement uses TRBV7-2 and TRBJ1-2, with 10 bases aligning to TRBD1. CDR1 is SGHTA, CDR2 FQGNSA, per germline. The V gene end was trimmed by 6 bases and the J gene end by 2 bases; junction bases not matched to a gene: 6. CDR3 length: 15 amino acids. The CDR3 is CASRQTGQGNYGYTF. The DNA of the CDR3 is TGTGCCAGCAGACAGACGGGACAGGGGAACTATGGCTACACCTTC.

The chain uses TRBV23-1 and TRBJ1-5, with 10 bases fitting TRBD1. TRBV23-1 is classed as an ORF, of uncertain function. V was pared by 3 bases and J by 5 bases, with 10 bases of the junction left unmatched. This CDR3 is built from 17 residues. CDR3 region: CASSQSGTGVAHQPQHF. CDR3 nucleotide sequence: TGCGCCAGCAGTCAGTCCGGGACAGGGGTTGCCCATCAGCCCCAGCATTTT.

The rearrangement uses TRBV24-1 and TRBJ2-6; the D gene is possibly TRBD2 (6 bases). CDR3 length equals 17 residues. Deletions cut 7 bases from V and 0 bases from J, with 15 bases between. Germline CDR1 and CDR2: KGHDR and SFDVKD. The CDR3 DNA follows: TGTGCCACCAGCCCGGGACGGAGGGCCTCTGGGGCCAACGTCCTGACTTTC. Its translation is CATSPGRRASGANVLTF.

The chain links TRBV7-2 to TRBJ1-2; D gene uncertain. Germline CDR1 is SGHTA and CDR2 is FQGNSA. V lost 1 base and J 5 bases, leaving 8 bases between the germline ends. The CDR3 loop spans 13 amino acids. The CDR3 loop reads CASSLGTTYGYTF. In DNA form, the CDR3 reads TGTGCCAGCAGCTTAGGGACGACTTATGGCTACACCTTC.

This clonotype appeared a few times. The rearrangement uses TRBV7-9 and TRBJ1-2; the D is unclear. V was pared by 3 bases and J by 4 bases, with 6 bases between. The germline V gene encodes CDR1 SEHNR and CDR2 FQNEAQ (reference sequence). This CDR3 has 12 residues. This CDR3 reads CASSFGSYGYTF. The CDR3 DNA reads as TGTGCCAGCAGCTTTGGGAGCTATGGCTACACCTTC.

This clonotype was seen a single time. The V call is TRBV9, the J call TRBJ1-1; 7 nucleotides match TRBD1. The CDR3 has 15 amino acids. Germline CDR1 SGDLS, CDR2 YYNGEE. The trim removed 0 bases at V and 4 bases at J, leaving 6 bases unmatched. This chain's CDR3 is CASSVDWTGSTEAFF. CDR3 coding DNA: TGTGCCAGCAGCGTAGATTGGACAGGCAGCACTGAAGCTTTCTTT.

As DNA, the CDR3 is TGCAGTGCGACCCGACAGGGGCTTTATAGCAATCAGCCCCAGCATTTT. Translating gives CSATRQGLYSNQPQHF. The chain has TRBV20-1 and TRBJ1-5, with 8 bases identical to TRBD1. CDR1 and CDR2 from the germline V gene are DFQATT and SNEGSKA (reference sequence). This CDR3 spans 16 amino acids. Trimming at V came to 6 bases and at J to 0 bases, leaving 10 bases not matched to a gene.

The J gene is TRBJ1-5, the V gene TRBV20-1; tentatively, D is TRBD1 (6 bases). Germline V gene lookup returns CDR1 DFQATT and CDR2 SNEGSKA (reference sequence). Trimming left V 2 bases short and J 5 bases short, with 16 bases between. This CDR3 has 15 amino acids. CDR3 amino acids: CSARRAGAVDQPQHF. The CDR3 DNA follows: TGCAGTGCTAGACGGGCAGGGGCCGTAGATCAGCCCCAGCATTTT.

This clonotype has only a few counts. The gene calls are TRBV7-8 and TRBJ1-5, with TRBD1 as a possible D gene (5 bases). The CDR3 has 14 residues. V was pared by 4 bases and J by 0 bases, with 7 bases between. Germline V gene data show CDR1 as SGHVS and CDR2 as FQNEAQ. CDR3 sequence reads: CASSWDGSNQPQHF. As DNA, the CDR3 is TGTGCCAGCAGCTGGGACGGTAGCAATCAGCCCCAGCATTTT.

The rearrangement joins TRBV11-2 to TRBJ2-5; D is tentatively TRBD1 or TRBD2 (5 bases each). CDR3 length equals 16 residues. V was shortened by 1 base and J by 5 bases, with 17 bases between the two germline ends. Germline-derived CDR1 and CDR2 are SGHAT and FQNNGV. This CDR3 is CASSLGAGRRGETQYF. CDR3 bases: TGTGCCAGCAGCTTAGGGGCAGGGCGAAGAGGGGAGACCCAGTACTTC.

This clonotype was seen more than once but under ten times. The rearrangement uses TRBV20-1 and TRBJ1-1; D is uncertain. Looked up from germline, CDR1 is DFQATT and CDR2 is SNEGSKA (reference sequence). The CDR3 totals 14 residues. Trimming cost V 1 base and J 0 bases, with 9 bases left between them. The chain's CDR3 is CSARVREMNTEAFF. The CDR3 nucleotides read TGCAGTGCTAGAGTTAGAGAAATGAACACTGAAGCTTTCTTT.

This clonotype is deemed large. The chain uses TRBV7-2 and TRBJ1-5; D remains ambiguous. With 5 bases removed from V and 3 bases from J, the gap between germline ends came to 5 bases. Per germline, CDR1 SGHTA and CDR2 FQGNSA. The CDR3 is 12 amino acids. The CDR3 nucleotides are TGTGCCAGCAGCAGGTTCAATCAGCCCCAGCATTTT. This gives the protein CASSRFNQPQHF.

The V and J genes are TRBV6-5 and TRBJ1-2, with no clear D. This CDR3 has 14 amino acids. Looked up from germline, CDR1 is MNHEY and CDR2 is SVGAGI. Trimming left V 0 bases short and J 6 bases short, with 11 bases between. The DNA of the CDR3 is TGTGCCAGCAGTTACTCATCGGTTCAAAATGGCTACACCTTC. This translates into CASSYSSVQNGYTF.

The table lists this clonotype with a few counts. CDR3 residues: CASSYSGGSGSVADTQYF. CDR3 sequence (DNA): TGTGCCAGCAGTTACTCCGGGGGTAGCGGGAGTGTCGCGGATACGCAGTATTTT. J is TRBJ2-3 and V is TRBV6-5, with 9 bases matching TRBD2. The germline gives CDR1 MNHEY, CDR2 SVGAGI. The CDR3 extends over 18 amino acids. V dropped 0 bases and J dropped 6; count of bases not matched to a gene: 13.

A few counts support this clonotype. This chain joins TRBV20-1 and TRBJ1-6; possible D gene TRBD1, 6 bases. V lost 6 bases and J 3 bases, leaving 18 bases between the germline ends. Germline assignment: CDR1 DFQATT and CDR2 SNEGSKA (reference sequence). The CDR3 is 16 amino acids. CDR3 protein: CSARGDTDLYNSPLHF. The DNA for the CDR3 is TGCAGTGCCCGAGGGGACACCGACCTCTATAATTCACCCCTCCACTTT.

The V and J genes are TRBV12-3 or TRBV12-4 and TRBJ1-5; D remains unclear. CDR3 size: 15 residues. V was cut by 1 base and J by 2 bases, with 9 bases left in between. The DNA of the CDR3 is TGTGCCAGCAGTTTAGGGGGTTGGGGCAATCAGCCCCAGCATTTT. This encodes CASSLGGWGNQPQHF.

The genes are TRBV7-3 and TRBJ2-7; D may match TRBD1 or TRBD2 (5 bases each). CDR3 length: 15 residues. Germline lookup yields CDR1 SGHTA and CDR2 FQGTGA. Trimming removed 0 bases from V and 4 bases from J, with 13 bases in between. This CDR3 is CASSLTGGREYEQYF. The CDR3 DNA is TGTGCCAGCAGCTTAACCGGTGGCAGGGAGTACGAGCAGTACTTC.